What follows describes a single T cell receptor (beta chain). In the original workflow: Amplification of reference gene primers provided the estimated nucleated cell counts. Libraries were prepared by immunoSEQ multiplex PCR; TCRdb keeps only in-frame clonotypes and omits some of them. V and J calls plus clone size are reproduced from that table; the DNA served to infer D and trimming. The sample lists some 150,000 clones, under 90% seen once, with roughly 9.1% in the top ten. These data come from a study of blood T cell repertoires in COVID-19. About the study: From the United States, Italy and Spain came samples of acute and convalescent COVID-19.

The CDR3 extends over 17 amino acids. V gave up 3 bases and J gave up 4 bases, with 22 bases separating them. Germline V gene lookup returns CDR1 SQVTM and CDR2 ANQGSEA. Sequenced input: peripheral blood. This TCR was sampled from a woman aged 55-70 years with active or convalescent COVID-19. The chain joins TRBV29-1 to TRBJ2-1; D possibly corresponds to TRBD2 (6 bases). The DNA of the CDR3 is TGCAGCGTTGAGGCTCAGTCGGTACTAGCTAGATACAATGAGCAGTTCTTC. Its protein is CSVEAQSVLARYNEQFF.